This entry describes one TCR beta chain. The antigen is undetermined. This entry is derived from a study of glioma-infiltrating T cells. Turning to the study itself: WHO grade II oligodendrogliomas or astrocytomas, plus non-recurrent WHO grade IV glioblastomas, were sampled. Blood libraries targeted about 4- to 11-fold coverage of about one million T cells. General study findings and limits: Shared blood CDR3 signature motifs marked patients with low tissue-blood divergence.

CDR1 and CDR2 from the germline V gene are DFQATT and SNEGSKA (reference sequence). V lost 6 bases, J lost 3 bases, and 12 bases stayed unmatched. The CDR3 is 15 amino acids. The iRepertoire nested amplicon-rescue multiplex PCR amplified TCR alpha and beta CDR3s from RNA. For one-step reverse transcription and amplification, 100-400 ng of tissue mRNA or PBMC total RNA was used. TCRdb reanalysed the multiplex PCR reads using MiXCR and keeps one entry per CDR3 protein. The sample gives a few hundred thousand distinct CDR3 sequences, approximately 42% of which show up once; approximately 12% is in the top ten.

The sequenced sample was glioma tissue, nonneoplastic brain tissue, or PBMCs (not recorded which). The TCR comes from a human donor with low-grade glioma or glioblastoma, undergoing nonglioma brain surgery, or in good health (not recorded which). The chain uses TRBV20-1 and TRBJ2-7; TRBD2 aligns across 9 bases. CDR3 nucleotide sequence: TGCAGTGCCTCCGCTGCGGGACTAGCTAACTACGAGCAGTACTTC. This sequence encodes CSASAAGLANYEQYF.